These 3 T cell receptor beta chains originate from one sample sequenced in a study of blood T cells in healthy people across ages. It was with a sample-barcoded 5' primer and a J-beta primer mix that a second PCR of roughly 7 to 12 cycles was run. TCRdb used MiXCR to reprocess the 5' RACE reads, holding one entry per CDR3 protein. This repertoire shows 1 million or so distinct CDR3 sequences, about 25% found once; its top ten account for approximately 0.71%. The same data also contributed to another study, on T cells of mothers and their children.

Sequences were obtained from blood. These receptors were obtained from a girl aged 2-10 years in good health.

This clonotype turned up a few times. The V and J genes are TRBV29-1 and TRBJ2-2, with D uncertain. Trimming took off 6 bases at V and 0 bases at J, with 11 bases between the two ends. The CDR3 totals 14 residues. The V gene's germline CDR1 is SQVTM and CDR2 ANQGSEA. The CDR3 loop is CSVYFGPNTGELFF. CDR3 sequence (DNA): TGCAGCGTCTATTTTGGCCCGAACACCGGGGAGCTGTTTTTT.

J is TRBJ2-4 and V is TRBV12-3 or TRBV12-4; 7 bases are a match to TRBD1. The CDR3 length is 15 residues. The trim removed 6 bases at V and 5 bases at J, leaving 10 bases unmatched. CDR3 residues: CASRPTGSVENIQYF. The CDR3, as DNA: TGTGCCAGCAGACCGACAGGGTCAGTGGAAAACATTCAGTACTTC.

This clonotype has just a few counts. The chain joins TRBV7-3 to TRBJ2-7; D might be TRBD1 or TRBD2, each matching 5 bases. Per germline, CDR1 SGHTA and CDR2 FQGTGA. CDR3 length: 13 residues. V shed 5 bases and J shed 1 base, with 9 bases lying between them. CDR3 coding DNA: TGTGCCAGCAGCGCCGGGGCTTCCTACGAGCAGTACTTC. Encoded protein: CASSAGASYEQYF.